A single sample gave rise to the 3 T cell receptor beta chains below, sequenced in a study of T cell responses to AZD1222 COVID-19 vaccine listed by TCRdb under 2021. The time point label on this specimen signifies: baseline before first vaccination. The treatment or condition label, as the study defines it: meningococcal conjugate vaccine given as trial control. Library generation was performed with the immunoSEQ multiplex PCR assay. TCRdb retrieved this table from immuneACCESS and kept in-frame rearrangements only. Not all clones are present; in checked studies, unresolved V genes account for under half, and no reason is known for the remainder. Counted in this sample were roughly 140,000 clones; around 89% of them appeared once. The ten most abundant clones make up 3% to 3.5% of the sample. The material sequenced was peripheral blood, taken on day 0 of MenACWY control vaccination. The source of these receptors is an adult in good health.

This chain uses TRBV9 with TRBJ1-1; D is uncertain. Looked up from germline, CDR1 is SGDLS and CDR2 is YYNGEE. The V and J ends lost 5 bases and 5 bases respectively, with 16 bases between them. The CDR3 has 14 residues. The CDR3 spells CASSRDLARTEAFF. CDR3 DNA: TGTGCCAGCAGTCGTGATCTGGCGAGGACTGAAGCTTTCTTT.

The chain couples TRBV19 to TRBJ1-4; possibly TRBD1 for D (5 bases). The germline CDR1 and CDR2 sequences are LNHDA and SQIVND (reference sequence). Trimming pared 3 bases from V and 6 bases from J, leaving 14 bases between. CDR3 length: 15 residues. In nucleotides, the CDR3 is TGTGCCAGTAGTATCGGGGCAGGATTTTATGAAAAACTGTTTTTT. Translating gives CASSIGAGFYEKLFF. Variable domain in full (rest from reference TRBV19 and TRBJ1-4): DGGITQSPKYLFRKEGQNVTLSCEQNLNHDAMYWYRQDPGQGLRLIYYSQIVNDFQKGDIAEGYSVSREKKESFPLTVTSAQKNPTAFYLCASSIGAGFYEKLFFGSGTQLSVL.

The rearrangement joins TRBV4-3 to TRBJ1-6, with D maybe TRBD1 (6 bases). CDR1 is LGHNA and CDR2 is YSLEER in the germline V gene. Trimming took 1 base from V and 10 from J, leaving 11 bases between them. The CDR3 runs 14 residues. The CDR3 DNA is TGCGCCAGCAGCCAAGGAAACAGGGTGTCACCCCTCCACTTT. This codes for CASSQGNRVSPLHF.